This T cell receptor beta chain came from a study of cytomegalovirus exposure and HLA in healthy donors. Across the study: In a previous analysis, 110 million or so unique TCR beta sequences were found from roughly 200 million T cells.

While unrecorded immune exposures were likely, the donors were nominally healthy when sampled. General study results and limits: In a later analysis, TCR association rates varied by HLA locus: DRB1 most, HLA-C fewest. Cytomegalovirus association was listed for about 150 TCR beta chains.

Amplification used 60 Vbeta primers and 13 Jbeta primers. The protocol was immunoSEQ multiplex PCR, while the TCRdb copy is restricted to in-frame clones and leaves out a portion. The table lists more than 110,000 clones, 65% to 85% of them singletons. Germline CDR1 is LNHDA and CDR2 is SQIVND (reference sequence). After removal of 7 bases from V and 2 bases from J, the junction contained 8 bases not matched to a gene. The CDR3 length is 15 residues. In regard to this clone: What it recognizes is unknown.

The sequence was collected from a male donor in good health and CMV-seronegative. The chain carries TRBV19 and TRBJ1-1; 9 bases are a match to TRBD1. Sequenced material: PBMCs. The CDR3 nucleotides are TGTGCCAGTAACTCACCGGGACAGGGAAACACTGAAGCTTTCTTT. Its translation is CASNSPGQGNTEAFF.